Below, 12 T cell receptor beta chains from the same sample are listed, as sequenced in a study of early T cells in non-severe SARS-CoV-2 infection listed by TCRdb under 2021. Library creation used 5' RACE. The data were produced on a NextSeq 500. TCRdb took the public reads, trimmed them with fastp at Q25, ran MiXCR for clone calling and kept in-frame beta chains. Duplicate CDR3 protein sequences are folded into a single record with the most common DNA and genes. Present in this sample are about 87,000 distinct CDR3 sequences, less than 15% of which were seen just once. The top ten constitute under 6.5% of the sample. Sequencing input: whole blood. These receptors were obtained from an adult who was a healthcare worker with PCR-confirmed SARS-CoV-2 infection or an uninfected control (not recorded which).

V usage is TRBV24-1 and J usage is TRBJ2-5; TRBD1 matches 8 bases. V gave up 7 bases and J gave up 1 base; unmatched junction bases: 7. Germline V CDR1 and CDR2: KGHDR, SFDVKD. The CDR3 has 15 residues. CDR3 protein: CATRIDRGGQETQYF. In DNA, the CDR3 is TGTGCCACCAGAATAGACAGGGGCGGCCAAGAGACCCAGTACTTC.

This clonotype has a handful of counts. This chain links TRBV29-1 with TRBJ1-1; no firm D call. The CDR3 is 13 amino acids. The germline V gene has CDR1 SQVTM and CDR2 ANQGSEA. V was clipped by 7 bases and J by 6 bases, with 18 bases between them. Here the CDR3 DNA reads TGCAGCGCACGACGGACCGTTGAGGCTGAAGCTTTCTTT. Residues: CSARRTVEAEAFF.

This rearrangement joins TRBV6-5 to TRBJ2-6; no clear D. Germline CDR1 and CDR2: MNHEY and SVGAGI. The CDR3 sequence is 13 residues long. V lost 5 bases to trimming and J lost 2 bases, with 4 bases between them. Here the CDR3 reads CASSPTGANVLTF. The CDR3 nucleotides read TGTGCCAGCAGTCCTACTGGGGCCAACGTCCTGACTTTC.

This sequence joins TRBV6-2 or TRBV6-3 and TRBJ2-7; possible D gene TRBD1, 5 bases. Germline CDR1 MNHEY, CDR2 SVGEGT. Trimming cost V 8 bases and J 10 bases, with 15 bases left between them. This CDR3 contains 11 residues. The CDR3 nucleotides read TGTGCCAGCGGGGCGATGGCCGCCCAGTACTTC. This codes for CASGAMAAQYF.

This clonotype has more than one count but fewer than ten. This chain connects TRBV2 to TRBJ1-5; D unclear. V was cut by 7 bases and J by 4 bases, with 11 bases left in between. The CDR3 spans 13 residues. The germline CDR1 and CDR2 sequences are SNHLY and FYNNEI. CDR3 amino acids: CASNPFGNQPQHF. The CDR3 bases are TGTGCCAGCAACCCATTCGGTAATCAGCCCCAGCATTTT. Filled out from reference TRBV2 and TRBJ1-5, the complete variable domain reads EPEVTQTPSHQVTQMGQEVILRCVPISNHLYFYWYRQILGQKVEFLVSFYNNEISEKSEIFDDQFSVERPDGSNFTLKIRSTKLEDSAMYFCASNPFGNQPQHFGDGTRLSIL.

V gene TRBV5-1 combines with J gene TRBJ1-6; D remains ambiguous. Trimming cost V 4 bases and J 0 bases, with 8 bases left between them. The CDR3 runs to 15 residues. In germline, CDR1 is SGHRS, CDR2 YFSETQ. The CDR3 DNA reads TGCGCCAGCAGCGGACCGAGCTCCTATAATTCACCCCTCCACTTT. Its translation: CASSGPSSYNSPLHF.

This clonotype was recorded a few times. The rearrangement uses TRBV6-6 and TRBJ1-5; 7 positions agree with TRBD1. The CDR3 loop spans 16 amino acids. V lost 2 bases to trimming and J lost 0 bases; unmatched junction nucleotides: 4. CDR1 is MNHNY and CDR2 is SVGAGI in the germline V gene (reference sequence). In DNA form, the CDR3 reads TGTGCCAGCAGTTACACGAGACAGGGTAGCAATCAGCCCCAGCATTTT. Protein product: CASSYTRQGSNQPQHF.

The chain employs TRBV12-3 or TRBV12-4 and TRBJ2-7; 7 bases map to TRBD2. The CDR3 extends over 14 amino acids. V lost 3 bases and J lost 2; bases outside the gene matches: 4. CDR3 sequence reads: CASSLEGRAYEQYF. The DNA for the CDR3 is TGTGCCAGCAGTTTGGAGGGGAGGGCCTACGAGCAGTACTTC.

This clonotype occurred many times. The chain is built from TRBV4-2 and TRBJ2-1, with TRBD2 matching 13 bases. V gave up 3 bases and J gave up 7 bases; unmatched junction bases: 6. The germline V gene has CDR1 LGHNA and CDR2 YNFKEQ. CDR3 length: 16 residues. CDR3 sequence reads: CASSQPGTSGVNEQFF. CDR3 in DNA: TGTGCCAGCAGCCAGCCCGGGACTAGCGGGGTGAATGAGCAGTTCTTC.

Only a few counts were recorded for this clonotype. The V and J genes are TRBV29-1 and TRBJ2-1; D gene uncertain. Trimming took 8 bases from V and 5 from J, leaving 16 bases between them. In germline, CDR1 is SQVTM, CDR2 ANQGSEA. The CDR3 contains 13 residues. The DNA for the CDR3 is TGCAGCATCGACGCCAAGGCGAACAATGAGCAGTTCTTC. It translates to CSIDAKANNEQFF.

The chain links TRBV5-5 to TRBJ2-1; unclear D gene. Trimming took 0 bases from V and 6 from J, leaving 7 bases between them. Germline-derived CDR1 and CDR2 are SGHKS and YYEKEE (reference sequence). The CDR3 runs to 13 residues. This chain's CDR3 is CASSLASINEQFF. In nucleotides, the CDR3 is TGTGCCAGCAGCTTGGCCTCGATCAATGAGCAGTTCTTC. Drawing the rest from reference TRBV5-5 and TRBJ2-1, the complete variable domain is DAGVTQSPTHLIKTRGQQVTLRCSPISGHKSVSWYQQVLGQGPQFIFQYYEKEERGRGNFPDRFSARQFPNYSSELNVNALLLGDSALYLCASSLASINEQFFGPGTRLTVL.

The count of this clonotype is one. This may be a read error: a much more frequent sequence differs by one nucleotide. The chain uses TRBV4-2 and TRBJ2-2; tentatively, D is TRBD2 (6 bases). The CDR3 is made up of 14 amino acids. The V gene's germline CDR1 is LGHNA and CDR2 YNFKEQ. Here the CDR3 reads CVSSTGLITGELFF. The CDR3 DNA follows: TGTGTCAGCAGCACGGGACTGATCACCGGGGAGCTGTTTTTT.